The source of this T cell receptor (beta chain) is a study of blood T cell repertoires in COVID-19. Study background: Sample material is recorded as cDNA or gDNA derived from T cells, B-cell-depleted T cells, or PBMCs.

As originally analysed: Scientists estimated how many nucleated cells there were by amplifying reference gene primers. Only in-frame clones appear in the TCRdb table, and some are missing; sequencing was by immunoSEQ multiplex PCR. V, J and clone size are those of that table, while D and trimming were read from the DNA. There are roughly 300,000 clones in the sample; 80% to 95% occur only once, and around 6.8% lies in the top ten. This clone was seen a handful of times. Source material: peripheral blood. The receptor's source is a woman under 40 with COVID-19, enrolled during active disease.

In nucleotides, the CDR3 is TGTGCCAGCAGACCAACGGGAGTAAGTTCACAGCCCCAGCATTTT. Its protein is CASRPTGVSSQPQHF. The chain is built from TRBV6-5 and TRBJ1-5; no clear D gene. The germline V gene encodes CDR1 MNHEY and CDR2 SVGAGI. Trimming removed 6 bases at V and 7 bases at J, with 19 bases between. The CDR3 has 15 amino acids.